These T cell receptor beta chains were read from a single sample in a study of blood T cell repertoires in COVID-19. Profiling relied on immunoSEQ multiplex PCR, and the TCRdb table lists in-frame clones only, not all of them. Among around 60,000 clones listed, approximately 88% were seen once. The sample taken for sequencing was peripheral blood. Every receptor here comes from a man between 60 and 70 years old with COVID-19, enrolled during active disease. Each CDR3 is given with its conserved first and last residue. The D gene is left open where the match is weak. Only part of the rows carry a size: once, few, many, or a class if the clone is expanded.

TRBJ1-2	13	many	TRBD1	TRBV7-3	CASSFKGAPGYTF	TGTGCCAGCAGCTTCAAGGGGGCACCTGGCTACACCTTC
TRBJ1-6	14	.	TRBD1	TRBV7-3	CASSSTGVNSPLHF	TGTGCCAGTAGCTCAACAGGGGTCAATTCACCCCTCCACTTT
TRBJ2-7	16	few	.	TRBV7-6	CASSYTNGGMAYEQYF	TGTGCCAGCAGCTACACAAATGGGGGGATGGCCTACGAGCAGTACTTC
TRBJ1-1	16	.	TRBD1	TRBV2	CASTRDRGVQNTEAFF	TGTGCCAGCACCAGGGACAGGGGGGTACAGAACACTGAAGCTTTCTTT
TRBJ1-5	13	.	.	TRBV30	CAWSRQDDQPQHF	TGTGCCTGGAGCCGACAGGACGATCAGCCCCAGCATTTT
TRBJ2-5	13	.	TRBD2	TRBV7-3	CASSFREGETQYF	TGTGCCAGCAGCTTCAGGGAGGGAGAGACCCAGTACTTC
TRBJ2-1	16	.	TRBD2	TRBV7-6	CASSSIPGLAANEQFF	TGTGCCAGCAGTTCAATCCCGGGACTAGCGGCAAATGAGCAGTTCTTC
TRBJ1-2	14	.	.	TRBV2	CASSLGAGDYGYTF	TGTGCCAGCAGTCTAGGGGCAGGAGACTATGGCTACACCTTC
TRBJ2-7	14	once	.	TRBV7-2	CASSFQGGTYEQYF	TGTGCCAGCAGCTTCCAGGGGGGCACCTACGAGCAGTACTTC
TRBJ2-3	15	.	.	TRBV5-1	CASKLTGPYTDTQYF	TGCGCCAGCAAGTTGACAGGACCTTACACAGATACGCAGTATTTT